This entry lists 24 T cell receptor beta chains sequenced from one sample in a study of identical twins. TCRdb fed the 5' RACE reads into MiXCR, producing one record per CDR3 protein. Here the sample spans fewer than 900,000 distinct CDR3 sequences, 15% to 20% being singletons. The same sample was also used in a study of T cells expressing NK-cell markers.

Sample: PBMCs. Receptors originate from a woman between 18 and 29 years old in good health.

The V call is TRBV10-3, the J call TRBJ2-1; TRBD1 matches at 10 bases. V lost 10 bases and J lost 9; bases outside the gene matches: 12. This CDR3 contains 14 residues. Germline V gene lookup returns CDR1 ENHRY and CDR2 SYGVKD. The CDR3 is CATQHDRGPTEQFF. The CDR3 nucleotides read TGTGCCACCCAGCACGACAGGGGGCCCACTGAGCAGTTCTTC.

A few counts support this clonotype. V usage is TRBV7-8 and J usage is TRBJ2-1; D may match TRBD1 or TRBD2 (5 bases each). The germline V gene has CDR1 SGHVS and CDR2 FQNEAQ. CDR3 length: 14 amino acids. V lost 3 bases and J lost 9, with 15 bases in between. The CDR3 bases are TGTGCCAGCAGCTTCGACCCCACCGGGGCTGAGCAGTTCTTC. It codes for CASSFDPTGAEQFF. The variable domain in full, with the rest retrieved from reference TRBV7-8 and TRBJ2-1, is GAGVSQSPRYKVAKRGQDVALRCDPISGHVSLFWYQQALGQGPEFLTYFQNEAQLDKSGLPSDRFFAERPEGSVSTLKIQRTQQEDSAVYLCASSFDPTGAEQFFGPGTRLTVL.

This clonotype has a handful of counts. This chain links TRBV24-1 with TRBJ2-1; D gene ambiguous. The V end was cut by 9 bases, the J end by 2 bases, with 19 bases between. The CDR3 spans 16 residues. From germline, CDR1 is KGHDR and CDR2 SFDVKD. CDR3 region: CATSQGPAFPYNEQFF. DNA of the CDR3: TGTGCCACCTCCCAAGGGCCGGCATTCCCCTACAATGAGCAGTTCTTC.

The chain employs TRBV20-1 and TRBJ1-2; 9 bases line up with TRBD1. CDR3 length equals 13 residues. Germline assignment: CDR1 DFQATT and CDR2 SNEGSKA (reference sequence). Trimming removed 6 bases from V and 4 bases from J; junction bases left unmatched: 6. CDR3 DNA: TGCAGTGCGGGACAGGGTTTTCTCTATGGCTACACCTTC. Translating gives CSAGQGFLYGYTF.

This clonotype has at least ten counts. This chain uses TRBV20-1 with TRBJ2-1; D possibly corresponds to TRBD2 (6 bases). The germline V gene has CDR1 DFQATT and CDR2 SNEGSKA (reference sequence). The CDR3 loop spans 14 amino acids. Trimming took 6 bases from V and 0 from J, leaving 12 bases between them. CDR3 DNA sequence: TGCAGTGCAGCCGGGACTTCCTCCTACAATGAGCAGTTCTTC. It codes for CSAAGTSSYNEQFF.

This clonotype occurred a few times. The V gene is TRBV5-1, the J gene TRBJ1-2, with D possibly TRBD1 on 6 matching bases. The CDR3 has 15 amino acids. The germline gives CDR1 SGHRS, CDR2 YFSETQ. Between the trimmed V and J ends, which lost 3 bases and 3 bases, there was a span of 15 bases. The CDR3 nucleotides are TGCGCCAGCAGCTCGGGTGGGGGGCAAGACTATGGCTACACCTTC. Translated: CASSSGGGQDYGYTF.

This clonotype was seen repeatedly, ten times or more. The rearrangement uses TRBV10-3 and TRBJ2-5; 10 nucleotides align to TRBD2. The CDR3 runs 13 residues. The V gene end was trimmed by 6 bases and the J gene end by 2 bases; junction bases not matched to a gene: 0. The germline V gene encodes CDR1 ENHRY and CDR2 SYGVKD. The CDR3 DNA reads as TGTGCCATCAGACTAGCGGGGCAAGAGACCCAGTACTTC. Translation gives CAIRLAGQETQYF.

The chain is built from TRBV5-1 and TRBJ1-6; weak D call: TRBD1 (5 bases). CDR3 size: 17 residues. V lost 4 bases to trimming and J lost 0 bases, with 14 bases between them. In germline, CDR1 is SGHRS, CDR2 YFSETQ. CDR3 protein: CASSGGEVFSYNSPLHF. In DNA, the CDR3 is TGCGCCAGCAGCGGGGGAGAGGTCTTCTCCTATAATTCACCCCTCCACTTT. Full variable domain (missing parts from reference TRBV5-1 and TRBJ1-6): KAGVTQTPRYLIKTRGQQVTLSCSPISGHRSVSWYQQTPGQGLQFLFEYFSETQRNKGNFPGRFSGRQFSNSRSEMNVSTLELGDSALYLCASSGGEVFSYNSPLHFGNGTRLTVT.

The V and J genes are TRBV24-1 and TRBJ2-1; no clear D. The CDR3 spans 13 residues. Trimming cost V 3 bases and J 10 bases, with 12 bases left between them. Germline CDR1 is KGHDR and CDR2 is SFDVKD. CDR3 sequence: CATSDAGPPEQFF. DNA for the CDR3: TGTGCCACCAGTGATGCCGGGCCCCCGGAGCAGTTCTTC.

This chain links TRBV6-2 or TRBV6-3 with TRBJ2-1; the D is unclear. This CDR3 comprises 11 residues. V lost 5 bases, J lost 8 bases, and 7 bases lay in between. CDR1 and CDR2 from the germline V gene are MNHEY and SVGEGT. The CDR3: CASSLTYEQFF. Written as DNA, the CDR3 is TGTGCCAGCAGTCTGACGTATGAGCAGTTCTTC.

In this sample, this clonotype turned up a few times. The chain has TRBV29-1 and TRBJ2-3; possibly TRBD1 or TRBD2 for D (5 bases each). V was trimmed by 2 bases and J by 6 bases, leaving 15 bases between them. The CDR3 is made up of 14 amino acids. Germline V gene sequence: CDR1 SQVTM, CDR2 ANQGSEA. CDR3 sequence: CSVERDPQRDTQYF. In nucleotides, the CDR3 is TGCAGCGTTGAACGGGACCCTCAAAGGGATACGCAGTATTTT.

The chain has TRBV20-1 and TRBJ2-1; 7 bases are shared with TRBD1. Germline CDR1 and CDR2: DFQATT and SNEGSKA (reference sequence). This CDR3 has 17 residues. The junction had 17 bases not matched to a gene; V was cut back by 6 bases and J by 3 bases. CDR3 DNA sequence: TGCAGTGCGTACTACCGTGACAGGGCACGGTACTACAATGAGCAGTTCTTC. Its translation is CSAYYRDRARYYNEQFF.

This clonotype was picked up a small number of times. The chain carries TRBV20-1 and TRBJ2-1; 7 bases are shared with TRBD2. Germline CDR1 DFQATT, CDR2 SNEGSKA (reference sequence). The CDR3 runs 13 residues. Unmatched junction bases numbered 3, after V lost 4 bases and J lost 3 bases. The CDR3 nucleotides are TGCAGTGCTACTCGGGACTACTACAATGAGCAGTTCTTC. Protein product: CSATRDYYNEQFF.

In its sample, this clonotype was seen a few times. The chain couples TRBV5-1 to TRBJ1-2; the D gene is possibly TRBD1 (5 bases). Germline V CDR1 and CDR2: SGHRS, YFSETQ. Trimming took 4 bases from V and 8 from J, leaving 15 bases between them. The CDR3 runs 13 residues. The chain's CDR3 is CASSGDWRGGYTF. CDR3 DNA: TGCGCCAGCAGCGGGGACTGGCGGGGCGGCTACACCTTC.

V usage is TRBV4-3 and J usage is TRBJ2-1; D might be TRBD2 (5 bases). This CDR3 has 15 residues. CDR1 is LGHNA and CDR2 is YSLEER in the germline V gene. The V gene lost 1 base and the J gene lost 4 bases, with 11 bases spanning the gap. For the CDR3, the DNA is TGCGCCAGCAGCCAAGCCCTAGCATCGTACAATGAGCAGTTCTTC. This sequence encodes CASSQALASYNEQFF.

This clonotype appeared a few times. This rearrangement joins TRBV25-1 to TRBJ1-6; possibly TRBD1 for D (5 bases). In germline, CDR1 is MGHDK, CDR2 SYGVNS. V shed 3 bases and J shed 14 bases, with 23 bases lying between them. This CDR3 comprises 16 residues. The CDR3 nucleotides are TGTGCCAGCAGTGACCGAGGGCAGGGATCTGTGCGGACCCTCCACTTT. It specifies CASSDRGQGSVRTLHF. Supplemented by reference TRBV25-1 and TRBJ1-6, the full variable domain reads EADIYQTPRYLVIGTGKKITLECSQTMGHDKMYWYQQDPGMELHLIHYSYGVNSTEKGDLSSESTVSRIRTEHFPLTLESARPSHTSQYLCASSDRGQGSVRTLHFGNGTRLTVT.

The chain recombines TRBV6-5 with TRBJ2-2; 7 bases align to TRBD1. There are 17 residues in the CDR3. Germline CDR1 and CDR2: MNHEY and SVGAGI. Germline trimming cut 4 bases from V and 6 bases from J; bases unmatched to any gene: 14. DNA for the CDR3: TGTGCCAGCAGTTCCCGCCTCCGACAGGGCAGGGCCGGGGAGCTGTTTTTT. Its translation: CASSSRLRQGRAGELFF.

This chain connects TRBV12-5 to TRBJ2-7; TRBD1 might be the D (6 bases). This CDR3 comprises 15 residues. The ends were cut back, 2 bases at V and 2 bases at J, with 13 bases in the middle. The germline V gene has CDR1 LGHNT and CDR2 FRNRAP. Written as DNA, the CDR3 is TGTGCTAGTGGTTTGTCGTACAGGGCCCCCTACGAGCAGTACTTC. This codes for CASGLSYRAPYEQYF.

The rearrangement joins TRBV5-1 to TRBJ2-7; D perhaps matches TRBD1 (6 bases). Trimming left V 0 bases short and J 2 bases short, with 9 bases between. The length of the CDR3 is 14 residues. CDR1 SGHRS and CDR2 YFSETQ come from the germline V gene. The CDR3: CASSLAGDAYEQYF. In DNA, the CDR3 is TGCGCCAGCAGCTTGGCAGGGGACGCCTACGAGCAGTACTTC.

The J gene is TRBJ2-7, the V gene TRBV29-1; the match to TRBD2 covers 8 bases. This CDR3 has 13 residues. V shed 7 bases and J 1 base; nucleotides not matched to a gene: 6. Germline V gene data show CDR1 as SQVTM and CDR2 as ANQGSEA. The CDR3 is CSGYGGGSYEQYF. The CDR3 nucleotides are TGCAGCGGATACGGGGGGGGTTCCTACGAGCAGTACTTC.

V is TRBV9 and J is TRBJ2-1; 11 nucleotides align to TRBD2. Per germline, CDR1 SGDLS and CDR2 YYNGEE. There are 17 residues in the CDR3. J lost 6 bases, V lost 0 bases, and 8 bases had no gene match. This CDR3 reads CASSVATSGSFSNEQFF. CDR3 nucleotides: TGTGCCAGCAGCGTAGCTACTAGCGGGAGTTTTAGCAATGAGCAGTTCTTC.

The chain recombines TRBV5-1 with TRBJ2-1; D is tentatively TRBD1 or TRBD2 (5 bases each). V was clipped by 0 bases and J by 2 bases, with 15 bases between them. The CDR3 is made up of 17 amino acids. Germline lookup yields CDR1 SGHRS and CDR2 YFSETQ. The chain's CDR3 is CASSLAGTLITYNEQFF. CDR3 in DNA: TGCGCCAGCAGCTTGGCCGGGACCCTAATCACCTACAATGAGCAGTTCTTC.

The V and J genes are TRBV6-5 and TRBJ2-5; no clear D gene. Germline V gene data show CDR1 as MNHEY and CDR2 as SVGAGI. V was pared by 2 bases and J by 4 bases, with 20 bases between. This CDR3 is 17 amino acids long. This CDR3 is CASSYAGRPSGGETQYF. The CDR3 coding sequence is TGTGCCAGCAGTTACGCTGGTCGGCCGTCGGGCGGAGAGACCCAGTACTTC.

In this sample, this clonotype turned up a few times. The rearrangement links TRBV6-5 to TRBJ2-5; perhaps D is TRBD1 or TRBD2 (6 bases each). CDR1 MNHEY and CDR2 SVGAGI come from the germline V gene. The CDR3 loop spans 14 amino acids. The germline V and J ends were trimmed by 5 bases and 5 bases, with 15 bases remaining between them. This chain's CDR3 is CASSIQGRGETQYF. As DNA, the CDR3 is TGTGCCAGCAGTATACAGGGCCGGGGGGAGACCCAGTACTTC.